This T cell receptor (beta chain) originates from a study of early T cells in non-severe SARS-CoV-2 infection. This clonotype occurred a few times. Unique molecular identifiers were affixed to single, distinct cDNA molecules. TCRdb independently ran MiXCR on the 5' RACE reads; one entry per CDR3 protein. The repertoire includes about 39,000 distinct CDR3 sequences, under 7.5% of them detected once, and roughly 8% sits in the top ten. V lost 2 bases and J lost 7, with 6 bases in between. This CDR3 is 12 amino acids long. Per germline, CDR1 SGHTA and CDR2 FQGTGA. V and J are TRBV7-3 and TRBJ2-1; no definite D call. The clonotype originates from an adult who was a healthcare worker with PCR-confirmed SARS-CoV-2 infection or an uninfected control (not recorded which). The sample comprised whole blood. This CDR3 reads CASSLLRNEQFF. CDR3 DNA sequence: TGTGCCAGCAGCTTATTGAGGAATGAGCAGTTCTTC.